This T cell receptor beta chain came from a study of radiotherapy plus CTLA-4 blockade in lung cancer. Study-wide results and limits: After treatment with radiotherapy plus ipilimumab, TCR clones that came from the tumor expanded in blood.

For this clone: Its antigen remains unknown.

Germline V lookup: CDR1 SGHNT, CDR2 YYREEE (reference sequence). The CDR3 totals 15 residues. Losses at the gene ends were 0 bases for V and 7 bases for J; bases not matched to a gene: 8. Using immunoSEQ multiplex PCR, the repertoire was profiled, and TCRdb retains in-frame clones only, with some absent. This sample has 75,000 to 100,000 clones, with approximately 78% found just once. This TCR was sampled from a human donor with non-small cell lung cancer who had a partial response to radiotherapy plus ipilimumab. Sequences were derived from peripheral blood, sampled from a patient treated with radiotherapy plus ipilimumab. The chain combines TRBV5-4 with TRBJ2-5, with 8 bases that match TRBD2. CDR3 in amino acids: CASSLERESGGTQYF. CDR3 bases: TGTGCCAGCAGCTTGGAGCGGGAGAGCGGGGGGACCCAGTACTTC.